This TCR beta chain was documented in a study of T cells after yellow fever vaccination. Background on the study: With SMART-Seq v4 Ultra Low Input, the fractions containing low cell numbers were prepared.

CDR3 size: 14 residues. V was clipped by 4 bases and J by 6 bases; unmatched bases: 2. Germline V gives CDR1 SGHNT, CDR2 YYREEE (reference sequence). In this sample, this clonotype turned up a few times. Its target is not known. A process of 5'RACE template switching, which added a universal primer site and UMIs, was used to make TCR cDNA. TCRdb processed the 5' RACE reads anew with MiXCR; each CDR3 protein has one entry. The table lists some 400,000 distinct CDR3 sequences, around 6.5% of them singletons. Study-wide points: A faster peak, day 5 versus 15, was reached by the weaker secondary response. Abundant bulk-population clonotypes could contaminate the FACS-sorted repertoires.

The clonotype comes from a man aged 30 to 45 who received the YFV17D yellow fever vaccine. The material was PBMCs, obtained 5 days after the yellow fever booster vaccination. The chain carries TRBV5-4 and TRBJ2-1; TRBD2 agrees at 12 bases. CDR3 loop: CASSAGLAGNEQFF. The CDR3 DNA reads as TGTGCCAGCAGCGCGGGACTAGCGGGCAATGAGCAGTTCTTC.